This record concerns one T cell receptor beta chain sequence. CDR3 size: 16 residues. Trimming removed 3 bases from V and 6 bases from J; junction bases left unmatched: 5. Germline-derived CDR1 and CDR2 are LGHDT and YNNKEL (reference sequence). Per the original data handling: Quantification of nucleated cells was approximated via reference gene primer amplification. Sequencing used immunoSEQ multiplex PCR; TCRdb keeps in-frame clones, though not all of them. The V and J calls and clone size are taken from that table; D and trimming were inferred from the DNA. Of roughly 150,000 clones listed, around 79% are singletons. The source of the sample is a study of blood T cell repertoires in COVID-19. Overall study: From T cells, B-cell-depleted T cells, or PBMCs came the material, which was cDNA or gDNA.

Sequencing was carried out using peripheral blood. V usage is TRBV3-1 (or the pseudogene TRBV3-2) and J usage is TRBJ2-2; 12 bases are shared with TRBD2. The clonotype originates from a man over 45 with active or convalescent COVID-19. CDR3 in amino acids: CASSHSLAGGSGELFF. The CDR3 DNA reads TGTGCCAGCAGCCATTCCCTAGCGGGAGGGTCCGGGGAGCTGTTTTTT.